The subject of this entry is one T cell receptor (beta chain). These data are taken from a study of blood T cell repertoires in COVID-19. For the study at large: Nucleic acid was either cDNA or gDNA, and it came from T cells, B-cell-depleted T cells, or PBMCs.

Only in-frame clones appear in the TCRdb table, and some are missing; sequencing was by immunoSEQ multiplex PCR. The table includes about 220,000 clones, roughly 86% detected once. This CDR3 region has 13 residues. Deletions cut 8 bases from V and 7 bases from J, with 15 bases between. CDR1 and CDR2 (germline): MNHEY, SMNVEV (reference sequence). Sequenced sample: PBMCs or T cells enriched from blood (not recorded which). The chain carries TRBV27 and TRBJ2-1; tentative D call: TRBD2 (6 bases). The TCR was taken from a woman between 25 and 40 years old with acute COVID-19. For the CDR3, the DNA is TGTGCCAGCGCCTTTGGAGGGGTGAATGAGCAGTTCTTC. As protein: CASAFGGVNEQFF.